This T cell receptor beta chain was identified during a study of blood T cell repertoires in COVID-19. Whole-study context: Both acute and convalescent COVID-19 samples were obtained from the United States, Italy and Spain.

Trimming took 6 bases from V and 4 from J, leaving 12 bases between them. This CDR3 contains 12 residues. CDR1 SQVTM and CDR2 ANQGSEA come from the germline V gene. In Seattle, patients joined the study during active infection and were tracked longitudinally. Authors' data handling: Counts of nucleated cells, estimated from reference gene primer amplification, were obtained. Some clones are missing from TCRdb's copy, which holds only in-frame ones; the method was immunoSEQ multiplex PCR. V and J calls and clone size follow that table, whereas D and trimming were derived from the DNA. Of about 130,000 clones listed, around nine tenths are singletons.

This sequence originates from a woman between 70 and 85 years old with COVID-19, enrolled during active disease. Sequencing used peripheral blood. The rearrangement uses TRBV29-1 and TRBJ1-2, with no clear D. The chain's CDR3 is CSVTTSGYGYTF. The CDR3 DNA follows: TGCAGCGTCACGACATCTGGCTATGGCTACACCTTC.